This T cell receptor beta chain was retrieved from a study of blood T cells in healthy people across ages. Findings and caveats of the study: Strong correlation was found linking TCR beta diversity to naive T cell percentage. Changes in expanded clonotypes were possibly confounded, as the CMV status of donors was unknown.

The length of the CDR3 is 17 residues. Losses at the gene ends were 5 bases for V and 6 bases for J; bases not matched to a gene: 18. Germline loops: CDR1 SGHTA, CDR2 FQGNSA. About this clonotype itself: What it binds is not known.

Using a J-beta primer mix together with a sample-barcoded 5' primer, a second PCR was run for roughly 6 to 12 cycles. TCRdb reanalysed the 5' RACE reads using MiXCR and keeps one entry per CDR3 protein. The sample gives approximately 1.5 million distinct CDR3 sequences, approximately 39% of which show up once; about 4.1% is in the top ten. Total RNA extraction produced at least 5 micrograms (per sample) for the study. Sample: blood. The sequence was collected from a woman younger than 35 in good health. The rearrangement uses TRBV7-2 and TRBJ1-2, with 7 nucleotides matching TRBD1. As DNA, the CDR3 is TGTGCCAGCAGCCCAAACAGGGGCGCTGGCGTAAAAGATGGCTACACCTTC. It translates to CASSPNRGAGVKDGYTF.